This T cell receptor beta chain was sequenced in a study of CD8+ T cells in alopecia areata. The study, taken as a whole, reports: For lesional scalp, especially alopecia totalis/universalis, clonality was higher than in normal scalp.

Extraction of RNA preceded its reverse transcription into cDNA, which served as the sequencing template. Data came from immunoSEQ multiplex PCR; TCRdb stores just in-frame clones and leaves some out. The data contain a few hundred thousand clones, roughly 56% of them singletons. CDR1 is SGDLS and CDR2 is YYNGEE in the germline V gene. There are 8 residues in the CDR3. V was pared by 7 bases and J by 10 bases, with 5 bases between. Points on this clone: Its antigen is unknown.

This chain joins TRBV9 and TRBJ1-2, with unresolved D. Specimen: CD8+ T cells sorted from blood. The origin of this receptor is a human donor in good health. CDR3 in DNA: TGTGCCAGCGACCCCTACACCTTC. Translated: CASDPYTF.